This T cell receptor beta chain was profiled in a study of blood T cell repertoires in COVID-19. On the study more broadly: T cells, B-cell-depleted T cells, or PBMCs provided the cDNA or gDNA that served as material.

CDR3 length: 13 residues. Germline CDR1 reads MRHNA; CDR2 reads SNTAGT. V was shortened by 6 bases and J by 6 bases, with 13 bases between the two germline ends. Per the original data handling: Amplification of reference gene primers provided the estimated nucleated cell counts. Sequencing was performed with immunoSEQ multiplex PCR; in TCRdb, only in-frame clones are kept and a portion is missing. For V, J and clone size, that table is used; D and trimming come from the DNA. Of over 150,000 clones in the sample, approximately 89% were seen once. Clinical history as reported by participants underpinned cohort assignment.

Sequenced input: PBMCs or T cells enriched from blood (not recorded which). This TCR derives from a man aged 40-49 years who had recovered from COVID-19. The chain links TRBV6-4 to TRBJ2-3, with D possibly being TRBD2 (7 bases). CDR3 protein: CASSEGEGDTQYF. CDR3 in DNA: TGTGCCAGCAGCGAGGGGGAGGGGGATACGCAGTATTTT.